This T cell receptor beta chain was documented in a study of shared clonotypes between healthy human individuals. V dropped 4 bases and J dropped 0 bases, with 11 bases sitting between them. This CDR3 spans 15 amino acids. Per germline, CDR1 PRHDT and CDR2 FYEKMQ (reference sequence). The count of this clone is one. TCRdb's table, derived via immunoSEQ multiplex PCR, lists solely in-frame clones and lacks some. The profile shows some 510,000 clones, approximately 79% of them singletons. Sequencing was performed on PBMCs. The chain carries TRBV13 and TRBJ2-3; D is uncertain. The source of this sequence is a woman aged 40 to 50 in good health. Some clones in this sample may be carry-over from other donors' samples. For the CDR3, the DNA is TGTGCCAGCAGCTCCAACGAGTCTAGCACAGATACGCAGTATTTT. Its translation: CASSSNESSTDTQYF.